The clone carrying this TCR beta chain was seen a few times. Its antigen is currently unknown. The same CDR3 can be traced to other DNA sequences in this sample. Germline lookup yields CDR1 MNHNS and CDR2 SASEGT. Between the trimmed V and J ends, which lost 6 bases and 9 bases, there was a span of 9 bases. The CDR3 consists of 12 residues. The data are from a study of cytomegalovirus exposure and HLA in healthy donors. Study findings and constraints: Later, an analysis showed that TCR beta chains associated with HLA were more clonally expanded than others that were equally common. Reportedly, fewer N-insertions than the roughly 700-donor mean appeared in an Asian-associated ancestry cluster in a later analysis. Per published reports, the classifier diagnosed cytomegalovirus status with high specificity and sensitivity.

The PCR made use of 60 Vbeta and 13 Jbeta primers. Clones were read by immunoSEQ multiplex PCR, and TCRdb kept only the in-frame ones, dropping some. The sample contains over 150,000 clones, about 73% of which appear only once. The clonotype was recovered from a woman aged 45 to 65 in good health and CMV-seropositive. Material for sequencing was PBMCs. The chain combines TRBV6-1 with TRBJ1-6, with D possibly TRBD1 on 6 matching bases. The CDR3 DNA sequence: TGTGCCAGCAGCGTACAGGGTTCACCCCTCCACTTT. Its translation: CASSVQGSPLHF.